The 11 T cell receptor beta chains presented below share a single source sample, sequenced in a study of blood T cell repertoires in COVID-19 (TCRdb year 2020). The receptor library was made with the immunoSEQ multiplex PCR assay. This immuneACCESS table, as held by TCRdb, lists in-frame sequences with V and J called but not all clones. Of the missing ones, under half trace to an unresolved V gene in checked studies; the others have no known cause. This sample gives some 150,000 clones in total; 65% to 85% of them show up just once. Clones ranked in the top ten supply approximately 14% of the sample. Specimen: peripheral blood. The receptors here all came from a woman of 80 years or more with acute or convalescent COVID-19.

The chain recombines TRBV18 with TRBJ1-2; D is undetermined. In germline, CDR1 is KGHSH, CDR2 LQKENI. The V end was cut by 2 bases, the J end by 8 bases, with 9 bases between. The CDR3 length is 12 residues. The CDR3 region has the DNA TGTGCCAGCTCACCAGGGTTGGGCGGCTACACCTTC. Translation gives CASSPGLGGYTF.

This clone has only a few counts. The rearrangement joins TRBV28 to TRBJ1-5; D is undetermined. V dropped 2 bases and J dropped 7 bases, with 15 bases sitting between them. The germline V gene has CDR1 MDHEN and CDR2 SYDVKM. The CDR3 has 15 amino acids. The CDR3 loop reads CASSLLEGKRQPQHF. In nucleotides, the CDR3 is TGTGCCAGCAGTTTACTTGAGGGAAAACGACAGCCCCAGCATTTT.

This clone occurred many times. This sequence joins TRBV4-2 and TRBJ2-2; possibly TRBD1 for D (6 bases). CDR1 LGHNA and CDR2 YNFKEQ come from the germline V gene. This CDR3 contains 15 residues. V dropped 4 bases and J dropped 4 bases, with 13 bases sitting between them. The CDR3 coding sequence is TGTGCCAGCAGCCGAATCAGGGGTAGCACCGGGGAGCTGTTTTTT. Amino acids: CASSRIRGSTGELFF.

The CDR3 reads CASSASGRGETQYF. The CDR3 bases are TGTGCCAGCAGCGCGAGCGGGAGAGGAGAGACCCAGTACTTC. The chain combines TRBV7-3 with TRBJ2-5; 8 bases map to TRBD2. This CDR3 comprises 14 residues. Germline V CDR1 and CDR2: SGHTA, FQGTGA. The junction had 6 bases not matched to a gene; V was cut back by 5 bases and J by 4 bases.

The V and J genes are TRBV27 and TRBJ2-2, with 12 nucleotides matching TRBD2. Germline V gene lookup returns CDR1 MNHEY and CDR2 SMNVEV (reference sequence). J gave up 5 bases and V 3 bases, and 4 bases lay outside the gene matches. The CDR3 has 16 residues. The chain's CDR3 is CASSFRLAGATGELFF. CDR3 DNA sequence: TGTGCCAGCAGTTTTCGACTAGCGGGAGCTACCGGGGAGCTGTTTTTT.

The chain combines TRBV28 with TRBJ2-7; D is undetermined. CDR1 and CDR2 (germline): MDHEN, SYDVKM. CDR3 length: 15 residues. Deletions cut 6 bases from V and 4 bases from J, with 19 bases between. CDR3 nucleotides: TGTGCCAGCAGCCCGCTTCGAGCCCTTCGGTACGAGCAGTACTTC. Translated, it gives CASSPLRALRYEQYF.

This chain links TRBV18 with TRBJ2-1; 8 bases agree with TRBD2. The CDR3 runs to 15 residues. Germline-derived CDR1 and CDR2 are KGHSH and LQKENI. Germline trimming cut 3 bases from V and 5 bases from J; bases unmatched to any gene: 6. Written as DNA, the CDR3 is TGTGCCAGCTCACCGACGGGAGGGCTCCACAATGAGCAGTTCTTC. It specifies CASSPTGGLHNEQFF.

The sample holds one count of this clone. The chain joins TRBV28 to TRBJ1-1; D remains ambiguous. The V gene lost 8 bases and the J gene lost 7 bases, with 17 bases spanning the gap. The CDR3 has 13 residues. Germline CDR1 reads MDHEN; CDR2 reads SYDVKM. CDR3 coding DNA: TGTGCCAGCTCCTACCTTAGCGCAGTTGAAGCTTTCTTT. Protein sequence: CASSYLSAVEAFF. Full variable domain (missing parts from reference TRBV28 and TRBJ1-1): DVKVTQSSRYLVKRTGEKVFLECVQDMDHENMFWYRQDPGLGLRLIYFSYDVKMKEKGDIPEGYSVSREKKERFSLILESASTNQTSMYLCASSYLSAVEAFFGQGTRLTVV.

CDR3 region: CASSLRQGGLDTQYF. The CDR3 DNA is TGTGCCAGCAGCTTAAGGCAGGGGGGCCTAGATACGCAGTATTTT. This chain joins TRBV7-9 and TRBJ2-3; a weak D match, TRBD1 (7 bases). V was shortened by 2 bases and J by 5 bases, with 14 bases between the two germline ends. This CDR3 is built from 15 residues. CDR1 is SEHNR and CDR2 is FQNEAQ in the germline V gene (reference sequence).

This sequence joins TRBV30 and TRBJ1-2; no definite D call. This CDR3 spans 11 amino acids. The germline V gene encodes CDR1 GTSNPN and CDR2 SVGIG (reference sequence). V dropped 0 bases and J dropped 8 bases, with 7 bases sitting between them. The CDR3 loop is CAWSVSPGYTF. The CDR3 region has the DNA TGTGCCTGGAGTGTATCCCCGGGCTACACCTTC.

The chain joins TRBV7-2 to TRBJ2-7, with TRBD1 as a possible D gene (6 bases). There are 15 residues in the CDR3. Germline V gene sequence: CDR1 SGHTA, CDR2 FQGNSA. Trimming pared 0 bases from V and 2 bases from J, leaving 11 bases between. CDR3 region: CASSLAQDRAYEQYF. CDR3 in DNA: TGTGCCAGCAGCTTAGCTCAGGACAGAGCCTACGAGCAGTACTTC. The full variable domain, completed using reference TRBV7-2 and TRBJ2-7, is GAGVSQSPSNKVTEKGKDVELRCDPISGHTALYWYRQSLGQGLEFLIYFQGNSAPDKSGLPSDRFSAERTGGSVSTLTIQRTQQEDSAVYLCASSLAQDRAYEQYFGPGTRLTVT.